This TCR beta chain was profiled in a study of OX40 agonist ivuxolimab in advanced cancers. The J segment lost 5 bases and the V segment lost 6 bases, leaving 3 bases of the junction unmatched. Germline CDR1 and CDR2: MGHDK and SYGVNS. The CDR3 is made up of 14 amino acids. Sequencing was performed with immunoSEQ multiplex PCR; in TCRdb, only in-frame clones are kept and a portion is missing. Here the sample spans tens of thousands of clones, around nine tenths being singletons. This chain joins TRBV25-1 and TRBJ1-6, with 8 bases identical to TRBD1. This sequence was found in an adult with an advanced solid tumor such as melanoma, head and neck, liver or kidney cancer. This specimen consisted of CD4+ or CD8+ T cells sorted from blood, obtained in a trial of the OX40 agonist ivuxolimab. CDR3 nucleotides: TGTGCCAGCAGAGAGGACAGGGATAATTCACCCCTCCACTTT. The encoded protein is CASREDRDNSPLHF.